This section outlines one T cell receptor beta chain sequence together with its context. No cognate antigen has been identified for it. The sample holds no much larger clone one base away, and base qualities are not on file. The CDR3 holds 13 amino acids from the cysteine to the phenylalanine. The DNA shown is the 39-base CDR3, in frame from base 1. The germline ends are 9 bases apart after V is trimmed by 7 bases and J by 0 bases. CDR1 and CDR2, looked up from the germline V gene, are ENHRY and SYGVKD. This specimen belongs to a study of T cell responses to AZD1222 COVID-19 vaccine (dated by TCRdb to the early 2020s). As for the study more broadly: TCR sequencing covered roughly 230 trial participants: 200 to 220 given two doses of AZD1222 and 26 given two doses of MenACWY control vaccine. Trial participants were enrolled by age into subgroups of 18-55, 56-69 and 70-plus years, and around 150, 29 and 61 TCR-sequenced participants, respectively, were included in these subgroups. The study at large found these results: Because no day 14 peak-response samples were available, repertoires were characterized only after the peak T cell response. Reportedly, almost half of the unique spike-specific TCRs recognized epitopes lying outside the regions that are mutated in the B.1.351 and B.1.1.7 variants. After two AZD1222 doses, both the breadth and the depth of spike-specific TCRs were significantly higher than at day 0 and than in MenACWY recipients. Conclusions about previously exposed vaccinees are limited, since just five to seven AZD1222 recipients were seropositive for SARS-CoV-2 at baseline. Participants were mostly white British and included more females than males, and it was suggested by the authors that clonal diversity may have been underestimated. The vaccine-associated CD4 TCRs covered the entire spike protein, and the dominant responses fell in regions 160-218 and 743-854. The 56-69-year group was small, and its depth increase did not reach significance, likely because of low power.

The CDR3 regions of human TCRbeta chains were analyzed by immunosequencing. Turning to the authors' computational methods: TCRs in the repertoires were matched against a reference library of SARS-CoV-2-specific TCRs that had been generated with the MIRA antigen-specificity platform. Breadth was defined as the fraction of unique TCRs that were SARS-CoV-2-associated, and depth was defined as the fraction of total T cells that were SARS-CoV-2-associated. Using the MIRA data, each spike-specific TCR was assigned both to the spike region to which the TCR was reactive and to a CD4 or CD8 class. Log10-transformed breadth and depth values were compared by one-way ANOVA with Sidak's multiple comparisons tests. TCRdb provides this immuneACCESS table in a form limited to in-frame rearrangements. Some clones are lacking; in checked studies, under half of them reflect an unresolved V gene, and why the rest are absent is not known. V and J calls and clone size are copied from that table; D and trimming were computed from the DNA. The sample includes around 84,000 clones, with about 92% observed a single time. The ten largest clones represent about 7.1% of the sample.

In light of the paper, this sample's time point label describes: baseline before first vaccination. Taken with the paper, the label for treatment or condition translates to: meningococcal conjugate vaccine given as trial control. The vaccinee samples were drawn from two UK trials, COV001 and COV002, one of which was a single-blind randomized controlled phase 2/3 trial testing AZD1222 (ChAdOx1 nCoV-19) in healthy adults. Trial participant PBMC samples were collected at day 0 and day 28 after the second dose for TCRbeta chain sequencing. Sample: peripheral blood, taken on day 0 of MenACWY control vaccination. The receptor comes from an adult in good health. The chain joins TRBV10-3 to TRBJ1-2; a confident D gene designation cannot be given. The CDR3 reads CAIKGGTNYGYTF. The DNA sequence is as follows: TGTGCCATCAAGGGAGGGACTAACTATGGCTACACCTTC.